The 4 T cell receptor beta chains listed next were all sequenced from one sample in a study of blood T cell repertoires in COVID-19. Method: immunoSEQ multiplex PCR; TCRdb's copy keeps in-frame clones and lacks some. The table lists roughly 230,000 clones, 90% of them singletons. The sequenced sample consisted of peripheral blood. The source is a woman between 55 and 75 years old with COVID-19, enrolled during active disease.

The chain has TRBV6-2 or TRBV6-3 and TRBJ2-1; 9 bases map to TRBD1. CDR1 MNHEY and CDR2 SVGEGT come from the germline V gene. This CDR3 region has 14 residues. V gave up 5 bases and J gave up 8 bases; unmatched junction bases: 7. The CDR3 DNA is TGTGCCAGCAGTCATGTGGACAGGGGATATGAGCAGTTCTTC. Protein sequence: CASSHVDRGYEQFF.

The genes are TRBV7-2 and TRBJ1-6, with a weak D call TRBD1 (5 bases). The CDR3 extends over 16 amino acids. V lost 1 base and J lost 5, with 12 bases in between. From germline, CDR1 is SGHTA and CDR2 FQGNSA. CDR3 DNA sequence: TGTGCCAGCAGCTTAGTTCTGGCAGGGAATAATTCACCCCTCCACTTT. Translation gives CASSLVLAGNNSPLHF. The variable domain in full, completed from reference TRBV7-2 and TRBJ1-6, reads GAGVSQSPSNKVTEKGKDVELRCDPISGHTALYWYRQSLGQGLEFLIYFQGNSAPDKSGLPSDRFSAERTGGSVSTLTIQRTQQEDSAVYLCASSLVLAGNNSPLHFGNGTRLTVT.

This chain connects TRBV10-3 to TRBJ2-2; 7 nucleotides line up with TRBD2. Germline assignment: CDR1 ENHRY and CDR2 SYGVKD. The CDR3 has 14 residues. V was clipped by 5 bases and J by 6 bases; unmatched bases: 6. Here the CDR3 DNA reads TGTGCCATCAGTACAAGGGAGGGTGCCGGGGAGCTGTTTTTT. Protein sequence: CAISTREGAGELFF.

This clone was seen a single time. The V and J genes are TRBV18 and TRBJ1-3; the match to TRBD1 covers 7 bases. The V segment lost 3 bases and the J segment 0 bases; nucleotides outside the gene matches: 2. The germline V gene has CDR1 KGHSH and CDR2 LQKENI. The CDR3 runs to 15 residues. The CDR3 loop is CASSPTGTSGNTIYF. CDR3 sequence (DNA): TGTGCCAGCTCACCGACAGGGACCTCTGGAAACACCATATATTTT.